This T cell receptor (beta chain) comes out of a study of tissue T cells after allogeneic stem cell transplantation. Study observations and caveats: Across patients, clones rarely overlapped, yet motif clusters were shared tissue-specifically. Within patients, tissue anatomy strongly shaped TCR repertoire composition.

In the case of this clone: Its matching antigen is unknown. Germline and genes here are mouse. Coverage ceases 1 residue before the CDR3 finishes, and the germline J gene fills in the end.

The germline CDR1 and CDR2 sequences are KGHTA and FQNQQP. The CDR3 spans 16 residues. Time point given: mouse harvest day 7 after allogeneic transplant. Tail vein injection delivered 10^7 T-cell-depleted bone marrow cells and 10^6 splenic CD5+ T cells. Tissues came from B6→BALB/c major-mismatch GVHD mice at day 7 or 14. TCRdb keeps only in-frame clones here, not all; method: immunoSEQ multiplex PCR. The data show approximately 7,000 clones, with 40% to 60% seen just once and roughly 5% held by the top ten. Specimen: gut tissue. The TCR sequence derives from a female BALB/c mouse given C57BL/6 T cells with graft-versus-host disease after an allogeneic hematopoietic cell transplant. This rearrangement joins TRBV23 to TRBJ2-1; the table's D call of TRBD2 was not tested on the DNA. CDR3: CSSSQSGLGGGAEQFF. The DNA read from the CDR3 is TGCTCCAGCAGTCAATCGGGACTGGGGGGTGGTGCTGAGCAGTTC. Variable domain in full (rest from reference TRBV23 and TRBJ2-1): DAAVTQKPRYLIKMKGQEAEMKCIPEKGHTAVFWYQQKQSKELKFLIYFQNQQPLDQIDMVKERFSAVCPSSSLCSLGIRTCEAEDSALYLCSSSQSGLGGGAEQFFGPGTRLTVL.